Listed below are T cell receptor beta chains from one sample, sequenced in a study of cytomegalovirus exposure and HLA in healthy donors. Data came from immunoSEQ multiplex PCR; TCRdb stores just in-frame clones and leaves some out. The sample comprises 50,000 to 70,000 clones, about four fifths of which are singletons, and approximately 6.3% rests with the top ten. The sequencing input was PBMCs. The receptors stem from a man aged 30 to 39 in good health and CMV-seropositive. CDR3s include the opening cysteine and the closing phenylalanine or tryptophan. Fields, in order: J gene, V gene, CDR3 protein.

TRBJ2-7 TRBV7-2 CASSYGSGGAYEQYF
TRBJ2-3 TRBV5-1 CASSLILTGTGYSWQYF
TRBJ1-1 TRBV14 CASSLERQAEAFF
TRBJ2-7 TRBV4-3 CASSRTSGGTYEQYF
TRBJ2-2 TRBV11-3 CASSSIFGELFF
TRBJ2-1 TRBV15 CATSSLAGSFSYNGQFF
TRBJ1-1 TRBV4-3 CASSRRQGNTEAFF
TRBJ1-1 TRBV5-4 CASSPDTKGSTEAFF
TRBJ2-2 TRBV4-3 CASSPRAGGPGELFF
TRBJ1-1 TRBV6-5 CASSSQPDRGIEAFF
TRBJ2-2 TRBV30 CACKPATGEAGELFF
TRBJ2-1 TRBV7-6 CASSSGPSKGSYNEQFF
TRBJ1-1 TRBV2 CASSAVENTEAFF
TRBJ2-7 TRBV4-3 CASSQDVQGLVYEQYF
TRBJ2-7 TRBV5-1 CASSPLTGDQYEQYF
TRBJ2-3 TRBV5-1 CASSLRRGITDTQYF
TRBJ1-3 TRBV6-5 CASSPATGTGNTIYF
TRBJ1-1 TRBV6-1 CASSEEQGVTEAFF
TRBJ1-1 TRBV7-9 CASSLGLGQQQAFF
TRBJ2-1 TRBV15 CATSRDGASGRPGRNNEQFF
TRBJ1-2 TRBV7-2 CASSLRDGEGANYGYTF
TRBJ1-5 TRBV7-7 CASSLSRPESNQPQHF
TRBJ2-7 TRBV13 CASSFWGQGGYEQYF
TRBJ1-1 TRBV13 CASSWTGSRHTEAFF
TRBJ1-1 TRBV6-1 CASSTMDRATEAFF
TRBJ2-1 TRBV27 CASSLWDSGRDEQFF
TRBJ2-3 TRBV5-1 CASSLGRDRRTDTQYF
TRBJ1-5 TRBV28 CASSPTRGRQPQHF
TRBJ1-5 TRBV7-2 CASSPGGPQHF
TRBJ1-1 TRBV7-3 CASSLDRGPVTEAFF
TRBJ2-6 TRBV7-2 CASSPFGGQRGSGANVLTF
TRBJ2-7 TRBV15 CATSRELGVYEQYF
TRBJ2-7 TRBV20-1 CSALPSHEQYF
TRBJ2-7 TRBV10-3 CAISDPTSGGLYEQYF
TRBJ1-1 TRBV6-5 CATGGNTEAFF
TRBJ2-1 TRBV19 CASSILTSGASSYNEQFF
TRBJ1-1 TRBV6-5 CASSYDPLGGERAFF
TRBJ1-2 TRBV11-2 CASSTRPGQNYGYTF
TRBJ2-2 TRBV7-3 CASSPLAGANTGELFF
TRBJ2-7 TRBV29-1 CSVAGNYYEQYF
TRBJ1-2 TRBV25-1 CASSVRDRGTGYTF
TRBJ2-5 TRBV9 CASSVTPRRQETQYF